The next 11 T cell receptor beta chains were all read from a single sample in a study of Ad26.COV2.S vaccination and SARS-CoV-2 variants. Measured with immunoSEQ multiplex PCR; TCRdb has only the in-frame clones, and not every one. This sample yields roughly 390,000 clones, of which roughly nine tenths are seen a single time; 3% to 3.5% belongs to the top ten. The treatment was: approximately 18 received Ad26.COV2.S at low or high dose, single or two shots; several received placebo; per-sample allocation not given. The samples date from day 63 after the first vaccine or placebo injection. The sequencing here drew on peripheral blood, taken in a trial of Ad26.COV2.S vaccine versus placebo. These receptors were collected from a person aged 18 to 65 who received the Ad26.COV2.S COVID-19 vaccine or a placebo.

This chain uses TRBV4-1 with TRBJ1-2; D is unclear. Germline V gene data show CDR1 as MGHRA and CDR2 as YSYEKL. Trimming removed 3 bases at V and 7 bases at J, with 12 bases between. The CDR3 totals 13 residues. The CDR3, as DNA: TGCGCCAGCAGCCATCCCGAGGCAGGTGGCTACACCTTC. This encodes CASSHPEAGGYTF.

This clone was detected only once. This chain uses TRBV29-1 with TRBJ2-3; D remains ambiguous. The V end lost 7 bases, the J end lost 5 bases, and 19 bases lay between the germline ends. Germline CDR1 SQVTM, CDR2 ANQGSEA. The CDR3 has 14 amino acids. The CDR3 nucleotides are TGCAGCGGATCACTTGGGGATCCCAGAGATACGCAGTATTTT. Protein: CSGSLGDPRDTQYF.

A few counts support this clone. The CDR3 DNA follows: TGCGCCAGCAGCCAAGAACCCTCCGGCAGTGCCTACGAGCAGTACTTC. Translation: CASSQEPSGSAYEQYF. This chain joins TRBV4-1 and TRBJ2-7; D remains ambiguous. CDR1 MGHRA and CDR2 YSYEKL come from the germline V gene. V was cut by 0 bases and J by 2 bases, with 14 bases left in between. CDR3 length: 16 amino acids.

This sequence joins TRBV15 and TRBJ2-1, with D possibly matching TRBD2 (5 bases). The CDR3 is 14 residues long. V was cut by 3 bases and J by 6 bases, with 12 bases left in between. Germline V gene lookup returns CDR1 LNHNV and CDR2 YYDKDF (reference sequence). CDR3 loop: CATSSTLEVNEQFF. CDR3 DNA sequence: TGTGCCACCAGCAGCACACTAGAGGTCAATGAGCAGTTCTTC.

As for this clone: The same CDR3 arises from other DNA sequences in this sample as well. CDR3 sequence: CASSLDRNTEAFF. The CDR3 nucleotides read TGTGCCAGCAGCTTAGACAGAAACACTGAAGCTTTCTTT. The chain joins TRBV7-9 to TRBJ1-1; D unclear. The CDR3 is 13 residues long. V lost 1 base and J 2 bases, leaving 5 bases between the germline ends. In germline, CDR1 is SEHNR, CDR2 FQNEAQ (reference sequence).

This clone occurred once. This sequence joins TRBV18 and TRBJ2-1, with D possibly TRBD1 on 6 matching bases. This CDR3 spans 17 amino acids. Deletions cut 0 bases from V and 7 bases from J, with 19 bases between. Germline CDR1 is KGHSH and CDR2 is LQKENI. The DNA for the CDR3 is TGTGCCAGCTCACCACCGATAGGGCAGGGGCGGTGGAATGAGCAGTTCTTC. This translates into CASSPPIGQGRWNEQFF.

This clone was found once. The J gene is TRBJ2-1, the V gene TRBV19; D gene uncertain. The CDR3 is 13 amino acids. CDR1 is LNHDA and CDR2 is SQIVND in the germline V gene (reference sequence). With 4 bases removed from V and 7 bases from J, the gap between germline ends came to 11 bases. The CDR3 bases are TGTGCCAGTAGTAGAGGACCCTCGAATGAGCAGTTCTTC. Its translation: CASSRGPSNEQFF. Supplemented by reference TRBV19 and TRBJ2-1, the full variable domain reads DGGITQSPKYLFRKEGQNVTLSCEQNLNHDAMYWYRQDPGQGLRLIYYSQIVNDFQKGDIAEGYSVSREKKESFPLTVTSAQKNPTAFYLCASSRGPSNEQFFGPGTRLTVL.

The chain links TRBV6-1 to TRBJ2-5; maybe TRBD2 (5 bases). V shed 0 bases and J shed 1 base, with 12 bases lying between them. This CDR3 region has 16 residues. Germline V gene sequence: CDR1 MNHNS, CDR2 SASEGT. CDR3 coding DNA: TGTGCCAGCAGTGAAGCGGCGGGTAGCACCCAAGAGACCCAGTACTTC. It translates to CASSEAAGSTQETQYF.

The chain has TRBV25-1 and TRBJ1-2; D may be TRBD1 (5 bases). Germline V gene lookup returns CDR1 MGHDK and CDR2 SYGVNS. The CDR3 is made up of 13 amino acids. Trimming left V 2 bases short and J 7 bases short, with 11 bases between. The CDR3 region has the DNA TGTGCCAGCAGTGAAATCGGAGACAGTGGCTACACCTTC. Translation gives CASSEIGDSGYTF.

This clone showed up many times. The chain employs TRBV14 and TRBJ2-7, with 7 bases that match TRBD1. V lost 7 bases and J lost 3; bases outside the gene matches: 15. The CDR3 runs 16 residues. CDR1 and CDR2 from the germline V gene are SGHDN and FVKESK. The CDR3 DNA follows: TGTGCCAGCACTTTCCCCCCAGGACAGGATAACTACGAGCAGTACTTC. Protein: CASTFPPGQDNYEQYF.

The rearrangement joins TRBV30 to TRBJ2-6, with D perhaps matching TRBD1 (5 bases). V lost 3 bases, J lost 0 bases, and 12 bases lay in between. Germline CDR1 GTSNPN, CDR2 SVGIG (reference sequence). The CDR3 runs 16 residues. CDR3 in DNA: TGTGCCTGGAGGGACATCAGGAACTCTGGGGCCAACGTCCTGACTTTC. It encodes CAWRDIRNSGANVLTF.